The TCR beta chain under discussion was sequenced for a study of radiotherapy plus CTLA-4 blockade in lung cancer. For the study at large: Objective responses were recorded in about 18% of patients, with disease control recorded in less than 40%.

The CDR3 loop spans 18 amino acids. The germline V gene encodes CDR1 SGHTA and CDR2 FQGNSA. Trimming took 2 bases from V and 5 from J; bases not matched to a gene: 13. Turning to this clone: Its antigen is still unknown.

TCRdb's copy holds only in-frame clones and misses some; the assay was immunoSEQ multiplex PCR. Of roughly 44,000 clones listed, more than 70% are singletons. Whole-study findings and limits: Following radiotherapy plus ipilimumab, tumor-derived TCR clones expanded in the blood.

The starting material was peripheral blood, obtained from a patient treated with radiotherapy plus ipilimumab. The receptor was derived from a human donor with non-small cell lung cancer whose response to radiotherapy plus ipilimumab could not be evaluated. The chain carries TRBV7-2 and TRBJ2-1; 9 bases fit TRBD1. This CDR3 reads CASSLRWSGTGTDNEQFF. The CDR3 nucleotides are TGTGCCAGCAGCTTAAGGTGGTCCGGGACAGGGACGGACAATGAGCAGTTCTTC.